A selection of T cell receptor beta chains follows, all from one sample in a study of T cell responses to AZD1222 COVID-19 vaccine. Repertoires were generated with immunoSEQ multiplex PCR, while TCRdb's copy carries only in-frame clones and drops some. The table has roughly 130,000 clones, 92% seen once. The material was peripheral blood, obtained on day 0 of AZD1222 vaccination. The receptors originated from an adult in good health. The CDR3 runs from the conserved cysteine through the conserved F or W. A D gene is named only where the DNA matches it firmly. Only part of the rows carry a size: once, few, many, or a class if the clone is expanded.

size	J	V	D	CDR3	DNA
NA	TRBJ1-6	TRBV7-3	NA	CASSYETGVHSPLHF	TGTGCCAGCAGCTATGAGACAGGTGTCCATTCACCCCTCCACTTT
NA	TRBJ2-1	TRBV29-1	NA	CSVEVQNEQFF	TGCAGCGTTGAAGTACAGAATGAGCAGTTCTTC
few	TRBJ2-7	TRBV5-6	NA	CASSLGTGDEQYF	TGTGCCAGCAGCTTGGGGACGGGGGACGAGCAGTACTTC
NA	TRBJ2-5	TRBV6-2/TRBV6-3	TRBD2	CASSYTLRTSGGAQETQYF	TGTGCCAGCAGTTACACCTTGAGGACTAGCGGGGGGGCCCAGGAGACCCAGTACTTC
once	TRBJ1-1	TRBV10-3	NA	CAISAGHTEAFF	TGTGCCATCAGTGCGGGGCATACTGAAGCTTTCTTT
NA	TRBJ1-2	TRBV25-1	TRBD1	CASGGTGAIRYTF	TGTGCCAGCGGGGGGACAGGGGCCATTCGCTACACCTTC
once	TRBJ1-6	TRBV2	NA	CASRQIDNSPLHF	TGTGCCAGCCGACAGATTGATAATTCACCCCTCCACTTT
NA	TRBJ1-4	TRBV5-4	TRBD1	CASSRTGTGFEKLFF	TGTGCCAGCAGCAGGACCGGGACAGGGTTTGAAAAACTGTTTTTT
NA	TRBJ2-3	TRBV7-2	NA	CASSWYADTQYF	TGTGCCAGCAGCTGGTATGCAGATACGCAGTATTTT
NA	TRBJ2-1	TRBV2	NA	CASSGADQIDNEQFF	TGTGCCAGCAGTGGAGCGGACCAGATAGACAATGAGCAGTTCTTC
NA	TRBJ2-2	TRBV23-1	NA	CATSEGGGGTGELFF	TGCGCCACCAGCGAGGGGGGCGGGGGCACCGGGGAGCTGTTTTTT
NA	TRBJ2-3	TRBV27	TRBD2	CASSFRTSGGRMGTDTQYF	TGTGCCAGCAGTTTCCGGACTAGCGGGGGGCGTATGGGCACAGATACGCAGTATTTT
NA	TRBJ2-5	TRBV28	TRBD1	CASSWDRVAKTQYF	TGTGCCAGCAGTTGGGACAGGGTTGCGAAGACCCAGTACTTC